Shown below are 22 T cell receptor beta chains from a single sample sequenced in a study of blood T cell repertoires in COVID-19. Clones were read by immunoSEQ multiplex PCR, and TCRdb kept only the in-frame ones, dropping some. The sample has approximately 170,000 clones; roughly 93% are singletons. Material for sequencing was peripheral blood. Receptor source: a man aged 18 to 29 with COVID-19, enrolled during active disease.

The chain is built from TRBV5-1 and TRBJ2-2; D is possibly TRBD1 (6 bases). Germline assignment: CDR1 SGHRS and CDR2 YFSETQ. The CDR3 consists of 15 residues. Trimming removed 3 bases from V and 8 bases from J, with 17 bases in between. CDR3 nucleotide sequence: TGCGCCAGCAGCTGGACAGACCTCAATTCAGGGGAGCTGTTTTTT. Translating gives CASSWTDLNSGELFF.

This chain joins TRBV5-1 and TRBJ2-1, with D possibly TRBD1 on 6 matching bases. Trimming stripped 4 bases from V and 5 bases from J, with 19 bases between. CDR1 and CDR2 from the germline V gene are SGHRS and YFSETQ. The CDR3 has 16 residues. The CDR3 here is CASSQRVVGANNEQFF. CDR3 nucleotide sequence: TGCGCCAGCAGCCAAAGGGTGGTGGGGGCGAACAATGAGCAGTTCTTC. Full variable domain (remainder filled in from reference TRBV5-1 and TRBJ2-1): KAGVTQTPRYLIKTRGQQVTLSCSPISGHRSVSWYQQTPGQGLQFLFEYFSETQRNKGNFPGRFSGRQFSNSRSEMNVSTLELGDSALYLCASSQRVVGANNEQFFGPGTRLTVL.

This clone was observed a single time. The chain is built from TRBV5-1 and TRBJ1-5, with D uncertain. There are 13 residues in the CDR3. Germline CDR1 reads SGHRS; CDR2 reads YFSETQ. Trimming stripped 3 bases from V and 11 bases from J, with 15 bases between. The CDR3: CASSSDGAGAQHF. The CDR3 nucleotides are TGCGCCAGCAGCTCGGACGGAGCGGGAGCCCAGCATTTT.

The V and J genes are TRBV6-2 or TRBV6-3 and TRBJ2-1, with 7 positions matching TRBD2. This CDR3 comprises 14 residues. CDR1 and CDR2 (germline): MNHEY, SVGEGT. The V segment lost 4 bases and the J segment 4 bases; nucleotides outside the gene matches: 4. The CDR3 region is CASSSVAGYNEQFF. The CDR3 region has the DNA TGTGCCAGCAGTTCGGTAGCGGGTTACAATGAGCAGTTCTTC.

The chain links TRBV24-1 to TRBJ2-5; possibly TRBD2 for D (6 bases). The CDR3 extends over 13 amino acids. V gave up 4 bases and J gave up 9 bases, with 14 bases separating them. The germline gives CDR1 KGHDR, CDR2 SFDVKD. CDR3 DNA sequence: TGTGCCACCAGTGACTGGGAAACGGGGGCCCAGTACTTC. This sequence encodes CATSDWETGAQYF.

In its sample, this clone was seen once. The chain combines TRBV7-6 with TRBJ2-5; perhaps TRBD1 as D (6 bases). From germline, CDR1 is SGHVS and CDR2 FNYEAQ. This CDR3 is built from 16 residues. V was pared by 5 bases and J by 4 bases, with 20 bases between. The CDR3 bases are TGTGCCAGCAGCCCCTCAACTCACAGGGAAAGAGAGACCCAGTACTTC. Residues: CASSPSTHRERETQYF.

V usage is TRBV11-2 and J usage is TRBJ2-7, with TRBD1 identical over 8 bases. The CDR3 runs to 15 residues. V shed 4 bases, J shed 9 bases, and the junction held 14 bases outside the gene matches. From germline, CDR1 is SGHAT and CDR2 FQNNGV. CDR3 nucleotide sequence: TGTGCCAGCAGCTCAGCGACAGGGGCAAAGAGGGGGCAGTACTTC. The encoded protein is CASSSATGAKRGQYF.

The J gene is TRBJ2-3, the V gene TRBV24-1; the match to TRBD2 covers 13 bases. The length of the CDR3 is 16 residues. Germline trimming cut 9 bases from V and 1 base from J; bases unmatched to any gene: 6. CDR1 and CDR2 from the germline V gene are KGHDR and SFDVKD. The CDR3 here is CATASGLAGGTDTQYF. The CDR3 DNA follows: TGTGCCACCGCTTCCGGACTAGCGGGAGGCACAGATACGCAGTATTTT.

The V gene is TRBV19, the J gene TRBJ1-5; no definite D call. V shed 8 bases and J shed 2 bases, with 16 bases lying between them. Looked up from germline, CDR1 is LNHDA and CDR2 is SQIVND (reference sequence). This CDR3 is built from 15 residues. Here the CDR3 DNA reads TGTGCCAGTGCCGAGACCCTCCGGGGCAATCAGCCCCAGCATTTT. Encoded protein: CASAETLRGNQPQHF. The variable domain in full, completed from reference TRBV19 and TRBJ1-5, reads DGGITQSPKYLFRKEGQNVTLSCEQNLNHDAMYWYRQDPGQGLRLIYYSQIVNDFQKGDIAEGYSVSREKKESFPLTVTSAQKNPTAFYLCASAETLRGNQPQHFGDGTRLSIL.

The rearrangement links TRBV5-1 to TRBJ1-1; D perhaps matches TRBD1 (5 bases). Germline CDR1 reads SGHRS; CDR2 reads YFSETQ. Trimming cost V 5 bases and J 6 bases, with 11 bases left between them. The CDR3 runs 12 residues. The CDR3 loop reads CASSGRGSEAFF. CDR3 nucleotides: TGCGCCAGCAGTGGGAGGGGTTCTGAAGCTTTCTTT.

The V and J genes are TRBV30 and TRBJ2-7, with 10 bases that match TRBD2. The CDR3 has 13 amino acids. The germline V gene has CDR1 GTSNPN and CDR2 SVGIG (reference sequence). Germline trimming cut 6 bases from V and 2 bases from J; bases unmatched to any gene: 4. The CDR3 bases are TGTGCCTGCCGGACTAGCGGCACCTACGAGCAGTACTTC. As protein: CACRTSGTYEQYF.

The chain links TRBV6-5 to TRBJ1-2; the D gene is possibly TRBD1 (5 bases). This CDR3 spans 14 amino acids. Germline V gene lookup returns CDR1 MNHEY and CDR2 SVGAGI. The V end was cut by 0 bases, the J end by 5 bases, with 10 bases between. The CDR3 DNA reads as TGTGCCAGCAGTTACTCGAAGGGGTCTTATGGCTACACCTTC. It specifies CASSYSKGSYGYTF.

The J gene is TRBJ2-2, the V gene TRBV4-1; 8 nucleotides match TRBD1. The CDR3 is 16 amino acids. CDR1 is MGHRA, CDR2 YSYEKL, per germline. The V gene end was trimmed by 4 bases and the J gene end by 4 bases; junction bases not matched to a gene: 8. The CDR3 here is CASSPRGQGGTGELFF. In DNA form, the CDR3 reads TGCGCCAGCAGCCCCAGAGGACAGGGAGGCACCGGGGAGCTGTTTTTT.

V and J are TRBV2 and TRBJ1-5; perhaps TRBD1 as D (5 bases). Germline CDR1 and CDR2: SNHLY and FYNNEI. Trimming shortened V by 1 base and J by 2 bases, and 12 bases separated the two germline ends. The CDR3 is 16 residues long. CDR3 sequence reads: CASSEGRGGGNQPQHF. The CDR3 region has the DNA TGTGCCAGCAGTGAAGGTCGCGGAGGGGGCAATCAGCCCCAGCATTTT.

This clone was seen a single time. J is TRBJ1-1 and V is TRBV28; TRBD1 matches at 10 bases. This CDR3 is built from 15 residues. In germline, CDR1 is MDHEN, CDR2 SYDVKM. V was pared by 2 bases and J by 3 bases, with 3 bases of the junction left unmatched. The CDR3 DNA reads as TGTGCCAGCAGTTTAAGACAGGGGGCTTACACTGAAGCTTTCTTT. This gives the protein CASSLRQGAYTEAFF. Using reference TRBV28 and TRBJ1-1 for the parts outside the CDR3, the full variable domain is DVKVTQSSRYLVKRTGEKVFLECVQDMDHENMFWYRQDPGLGLRLIYFSYDVKMKEKGDIPEGYSVSREKKERFSLILESASTNQTSMYLCASSLRQGAYTEAFFGQGTRLTVV.

For the CDR3, the DNA is TGTGCCAGCAGCTCCGGACAGGATCGCTATGGCTACACCTTC. This encodes CASSSGQDRYGYTF. The rearrangement joins TRBV7-2 to TRBJ1-2; 7 bases fit TRBD1. Trimming at V came to 4 bases and at J to 4 bases, leaving 6 bases not matched to a gene. Germline assignment: CDR1 SGHTA and CDR2 FQGNSA. The CDR3 runs 14 residues.

V is TRBV28 and J is TRBJ1-2, with D perhaps TRBD1 (5 bases). Trimming stripped 5 bases from V and 1 base from J, with 11 bases between. Germline V CDR1 and CDR2: MDHEN, SYDVKM. The CDR3 length is 14 residues. CDR3 nucleotide sequence: TGTGCCAGCAGTCTTCTAGGGGATAACTATGGCTACACCTTC. Its protein is CASSLLGDNYGYTF.

The gene calls are TRBV28 and TRBJ2-5, with TRBD2 matching 10 bases. Germline V gene sequence: CDR1 MDHEN, CDR2 SYDVKM. V lost 7 bases and J lost 5; bases outside the gene matches: 10. This CDR3 contains 15 residues. The CDR3 protein is CASTQASGRVETQYF. The CDR3 coding sequence is TGTGCCAGCACCCAAGCCAGCGGGAGGGTCGAGACCCAGTACTTC. Filled out from reference TRBV28 and TRBJ2-5, the complete variable domain reads DVKVTQSSRYLVKRTGEKVFLECVQDMDHENMFWYRQDPGLGLRLIYFSYDVKMKEKGDIPEGYSVSREKKERFSLILESASTNQTSMYLCASTQASGRVETQYFGPGTRLLVL.

The rearrangement joins TRBV4-1 to TRBJ1-2, with 9 positions matching TRBD1. CDR1 and CDR2 from the germline V gene are MGHRA and YSYEKL. Unmatched junction bases numbered 5, after V lost 6 bases and J lost 6 bases. There are 13 residues in the CDR3. This CDR3 is CASSDTGGDGYTF. For the CDR3, the DNA is TGCGCCAGCAGTGATACAGGGGGCGATGGCTACACCTTC.

J is TRBJ2-3 and V is TRBV13, with 9 bases identical to TRBD1. The CDR3 is made up of 16 amino acids. Trimming removed 4 bases from V and 3 bases from J; junction bases left unmatched: 8. The germline CDR1 and CDR2 sequences are PRHDT and FYEKMQ (reference sequence). In DNA, the CDR3 is TGTGCCAGCAGCTCAGACAGGGGGAGAGGGACAGATACGCAGTATTTT. Protein: CASSSDRGRGTDTQYF. The variable domain in full, with the rest retrieved from reference TRBV13 and TRBJ2-3, is AAGVIQSPRHLIKEKRETATLKCYPIPRHDTVYWYQQGPGQDPQFLISFYEKMQSDKGSIPDRFSAQQFSDYHSELNMSSLELGDSALYFCASSSDRGRGTDTQYFGPGTRLTVL.

For this clone: The junction differs from germline at one of its ends, possibly a read error. The chain uses TRBV9 and TRBJ1-3; 8 positions match TRBD1. The germline V gene has CDR1 SGDLS and CDR2 YYNGEE. CDR3 length: 16 amino acids. This chain's CDR3 is CASSPGQGSRGSTIYF. CDR3 nucleotide sequence: TGTGCCAGCAGCCCCGGACAGGGCTCTCGGGGAAGCACCATATATTTT.

The chain recombines TRBV11-2 with TRBJ2-1; D not certain. There are 17 residues in the CDR3. The V end lost 4 bases, the J end lost 2 bases, and 18 bases lay between the germline ends. The germline V gene encodes CDR1 SGHAT and CDR2 FQNNGV. The CDR3 nucleotides read TGTGCCAGCAGCTCAACCTTTAGACTGTCCCCCTACAATGAGCAGTTCTTC. It encodes CASSSTFRLSPYNEQFF.